This T cell receptor beta chain comes out of a study of blood T cells in healthy people across ages. The germline V and J ends were trimmed by 2 bases and 4 bases, with 8 bases remaining between them. The germline V gene has CDR1 LGHNA and CDR2 YNFKEQ. The CDR3 consists of 13 residues. The use of a sample-barcoded 5' primer and a J-beta primer mix characterized a second PCR of 7 to 11 cycles. From each sample, at least 2.5 million paired-end reads containing CDR3 were obtained. One entry per CDR3 protein, called by TCRdb with MiXCR from the 5' RACE reads. The sample carries about a million distinct CDR3 sequences, more than 30% recorded once.

The receptor's source is a man between 18 and 29 years old in good health. The chain uses TRBV4-2 and TRBJ1-2; D possibly corresponds to TRBD1 (5 bases). The sample taken for sequencing was blood. The CDR3 DNA is TGTGCCAGCAGCCAAACACAGGCCTATGGCTACACCTTC. It is translated as CASSQTQAYGYTF.